Included here is one T cell receptor (beta chain) sequence, with context. Its antigen target is currently unknown. Base qualities are not recorded, but no much larger clone differs from it by a single base. This entry belongs to a study of shared clonotypes between healthy human individuals (dated by TCRdb to the early 2020s). As for the study more broadly: The cohort comprised two women and three men aged 18 to 49 years. Between about 0.85 and 9.5 billion PBMCs per donor were obtained by leukapheresis. Blood TCR repertoires of five healthy adults were deeply sequenced to estimate repertoire size and the extent of clonotype sharing between individuals. Different laboratories and diverse techniques were used to prepare libraries and sequence TCR repertoires, to increase sequencing depth and limit assay-specific biases. For each donor, three plates each were used for CD4 naive and CD4 memory, two plates were used for CD8 naive, and one plate was used for CD8 memory. General conclusions and limits of the study: Clonotypes shared by all four sorted-subset donors showed higher generation probabilities than non-shared clonotypes. Pairwise subsampling indicated that sequencing depth was expected to affect the degree of clonotype sharing among donors. Across four donors, approximately 5% of naive CD4, approximately 3.5% of naive CD8, roughly 2.2% of memory CD4, and over 0.35% of memory CD8 clonotypes were shared. Even with the large sequencing depth, rarefaction of the sorted-subset datasets indicated that sequencing was incomplete. Only blood was sampled, and tissue TCR repertoires likely differ from those in blood. Because the study included only a small number of donors, the genetic and exposure-history diversity represented was limited. Naive subsets generally had larger estimated clonotype richness than memory subsets did.

CD8 naive samples were CD45RO-negative cells positively selected for CCR7, giving a CD45RA+CCR7+ population that excluded TemRA cells. The donors were healthy, HIV-negative adults who had no recently reported acute infections or vaccinations. All donors were Caucasian adults living in Nashville, Tennessee, USA. After blood collection by leukapheresis, PBMCs were isolated using Ficoll-Histopaque density gradient centrifugation and then cryopreserved in the vapor phase of liquid nitrogen. Purity and quantity of every magnetically sorted T cell population were checked by analytical flow cytometry. Genomic DNA was isolated from every sorted fraction and measured by UV absorbance on a Nanodrop 2000c. The CDR3 runs 18 amino acids, cysteine and phenylalanine included. CDR3 DNA is the only sequence kept; it has 54 bases, read in frame from the first base. Taken from the germline V gene, the CDR1 and CDR2 loops are SGHAT and FQNNGV. After removal of 6 bases from V and 6 bases from J, the junction retains 15 bases not matched to a gene.

Using the deep immunoSEQ assay, multiplex PCR amplified TCR CDR3 regions from genomic DNA. For each cell subset, the extracted genomic DNA was distributed evenly across all wells of several immunoSEQ 96-well plates, and each plate served as one replicate. For sorted subsets, about 0.2 ug genomic DNA, equal to tens of thousands of T cell genomes, was loaded into each replicate PCR. The purified libraries were quantified using a Qubit 3.0 fluorometer, sized with a Bioanalyzer 2100, and then quantified again using the KAPA Library Quantification kit. Every immunoSEQ 96-well plate was sequenced on a dedicated single-read 150-cycle Illumina NextSeq 550 flow cell. In the paper's pipeline: Because the immunoSEQ output held only junctional sequences and lacked quality scores, the filtering could not match the filtering applied to full-length reads. To assign V/J genes and CDR3, sequences were annotated against IMGT germline references using PyIR, a Python wrapper for IgBLAST v1.9. Any read was removed if the V/J assignment was weak (E-value above 1e-6), the CDR3 was missing, or the read contained stop codons, out-of-frame junctions, or ambiguous translated residues. V3J clonotypes were defined as sequences sharing the same inferred V gene, J gene, and CDR3 amino acid sequence. The percentage overlap between two repertoires was calculated by dividing the number of shared unique clonotypes by the size of the smaller repertoire. Three approaches were used to assess repertoire richness: RTK rarefaction, the Chao1 estimator, and Recon v2.1 estimates of unobserved clonotypes. Generation probabilities for all TCRbeta clonotypes obtained by the gDNA method from a handful of donors were computed using OLGA. TCRdb took over this immuneACCESS table, retaining in-frame rearrangements with V and J assigned. Such tables are incomplete; in checked studies, under half of the missing clones stem from an unresolved V gene, and the remainder is unexplained. V and J calls plus clone size are reproduced from that table; the DNA served to infer D and trimming. A total of around 600,000 clones appear in this sample, approximately 95% of them only once. The ten largest clones represent 0.11% of the sample.

The sequence was obtained from a woman in her 30s in good health. Specimen: naive CD8+ T cells sorted from blood. The cell subset or site label on this specimen signifies: CD45RA+CCR7+. The V and J genes are TRBV11-2 and TRBJ2-1; TRBD2 agrees with 12 junctional bases. The CDR3 region: CASSPHLASGRETNEQFF. The sequenced DNA is TGTGCCAGCAGTCCTCACCTGGCTAGCGGGAGGGAGACCAATGAGCAGTTCTTC.